This paragraph reports one T cell receptor beta chain. Its antigen remains unknown. These data are taken from a study of cytomegalovirus exposure and HLA in healthy donors. Study-wide results and limits: Several of the most significant clusters appeared linked to common viral pathogens, based on a later analysis. The study reported that TCR beta sequences accurately predicted HLA-A and HLA-B alleles in most subjects.

V dropped 6 bases and J dropped 0; count of bases not matched to a gene: 8. This CDR3 comprises 16 residues. Germline CDR1 and CDR2: MNHNY and SVGAGI (reference sequence). PCR involved 60 Vbeta and 13 Jbeta primers. Here immunoSEQ multiplex PCR was the method, and the copy in TCRdb shows in-frame clones only, minus some. The data hold 150,000 to 250,000 clones, with 65% to 85% observed a single time. The sequencing sample was made of PBMCs. The TCR originated in a boy aged 2 to 10 in good health and CMV-seronegative. The V call is TRBV6-6, the J call TRBJ1-3; 7 nucleotides match TRBD1. This chain's CDR3 is CASRLPGTASGNTIYF. Written as DNA, the CDR3 is TGTGCCAGCAGACTACCCGGGACAGCCTCTGGAAACACCATATATTTT.